This T cell receptor (beta chain) originates from a study of blood T cell repertoires in COVID-19 (TCRdb year 2020). In the study overall: Samples covering the acute and convalescent phases of COVID-19 were provided by collaborators in the United States, Italy and Spain. The prospective study material was composed of cDNA or gDNA derived from T cells, B-cell-depleted T cells, or PBMCs. The dataset comprised deeply sampled blood TCRbeta repertoires from subjects exposed to, actively infected with, or recovered from COVID-19. A freely available public database, intended as a resource for researchers studying the immune response to SARS-CoV-2, is where the repertoires were released. The samples were drawn from two sources: the first 160 participants of the ongoing ImmuneRACE study, and fewer than 1,500 subjects contributed by 6 global collaborators. Nearly every sample came with metadata listing a de-identified subject ID, COVID-19 status, age in years and sex. Where available, HLA class I and class II types were obtained from metadata supplied by the sample provider rather than from assay-based typing. On the study overall, not on this receptor specifically: The quantity of clinical and demographic metadata differed by source and by participant and was supplied without curation.

This clone has a handful of counts. Its antigen remains undetermined. No base quality information exists; no much larger clone differs at one position. Unmatched junction bases come to 3, with V trimmed by 6 bases and J by 2 bases. The CDR3 contains 13 residues, cysteine and phenylalanine counted. Only CDR3 DNA is held: 39 bases, read in frame from base 1. Based on the germline V gene, the CDR1 and CDR2 sequences are ENHRY and SYGVKD. A second Seattle source provided samples from volunteer blood donors who had recovered from COVID-19. The collaborating institutions used their own protocols to collect whole blood in K2EDTA tubes. For TCRbeta analysis, collaborators shipped samples as frozen whole blood, isolated PBMCs, or DNA extracted from either of those sample types. TCRbeta CDR3 regions were amplified from genomic DNA by means of the immunoSEQ Assay, a bias-controlled multiplex PCR. As for the authors' bioinformatics: Nucleated cell counts per sample were estimated from amplification of reference gene primers within the assay. To quantify the absolute abundance of each unique TCRbeta CDR3 rearrangement, sequence reads were collapsed and filtered. For each sample, productive Simpson clonality was calculated as the square root of Simpson's diversity index across productive rearrangements. TCRdb holds this immuneACCESS table with in-frame rearrangements only. Some clones are missing; in checked studies, unresolved V genes explain under half, and the rest has no known cause. That table is the source of V, J and clone size, and D and trimming were worked out from the DNA. For this sample the table gives roughly 300,000 clones, of which over 75% were detected only once. About 8% of the sample is in the top ten clones.

The sequence links TRBV10-3 to TRBJ2-5; a stretch of 7 junction bases matches TRBD2. The clonotype was recovered from a woman between 45 and 65 years old who had recovered from COVID-19. Specimen: peripheral blood. CDR3 protein: CAISPGLQETQYF. The nucleotide sequence reads TGTGCCATCAGCCCGGGACTACAAGAGACCCAGTACTTC.